Following are 23 T cell receptor beta chains from one sample sequenced in a study of blood T cell repertoires in COVID-19. Profiling relied on immunoSEQ multiplex PCR, and the TCRdb table lists in-frame clones only, not all of them. The sample records 450,000 or so clones, about 87% being singletons. Sequenced input: peripheral blood. Receptors were obtained from a man aged 18 to 30 with COVID-19, enrolled during active disease.

The gene calls are TRBV9 and TRBJ1-3; D is unresolved. V was trimmed by 0 bases and J by 0 bases, leaving 10 bases between them. In germline, CDR1 is SGDLS, CDR2 YYNGEE. The CDR3 is made up of 16 amino acids. CDR3 nucleotides: TGTGCCAGCAGCGTAGGTATGAGCGGCTCTGGAAACACCATATATTTT. Encoded protein: CASSVGMSGSGNTIYF.

The genes are TRBV6-1 and TRBJ2-1, with 8 bases aligning to TRBD1. Germline values: CDR1 MNHNS, CDR2 SASEGT. Trimming cost V 0 bases and J 5 bases; bases outside gene matches: 3. The CDR3 is 15 amino acids. This CDR3 reads CASSEARQGHNEQFF. DNA for the CDR3: TGTGCCAGCAGTGAAGCGCGACAGGGGCACAATGAGCAGTTCTTC.

The rearrangement links TRBV19 to TRBJ2-7; 8 bases match TRBD2. Germline V gene sequence: CDR1 LNHDA, CDR2 SQIVND (reference sequence). This CDR3 has 13 residues. V lost 6 bases to trimming and J lost 3 bases; unmatched junction nucleotides: 4. The CDR3 sequence: CASRVAGRYEQYF. CDR3 DNA: TGTGCCAGTAGAGTAGCGGGACGCTACGAGCAGTACTTC. The full variable domain, with the rest looked up from reference TRBV19 and TRBJ2-7, is DGGITQSPKYLFRKEGQNVTLSCEQNLNHDAMYWYRQDPGQGLRLIYYSQIVNDFQKGDIAEGYSVSREKKESFPLTVTSAQKNPTAFYLCASRVAGRYEQYFGPGTRLTVT.

This sequence joins TRBV4-1 and TRBJ1-1; TRBD1 agrees at 8 bases. The CDR3 is 16 amino acids. V gave up 1 base and J gave up 3 bases; unmatched junction bases: 7. Germline V gene lookup returns CDR1 MGHRA and CDR2 YSYEKL. This CDR3 reads CASSQVAGGADTEAFF. The CDR3 region has the DNA TGCGCCAGCAGCCAAGTCGCAGGGGGCGCGGACACTGAAGCTTTCTTT.

The V call is TRBV11-2, the J call TRBJ2-1, with 7 bases identical to TRBD2. The CDR3 length is 12 residues. Germline lookup yields CDR1 SGHAT and CDR2 FQNNGV. V was pared by 6 bases and J by 12 bases, with 8 bases of the junction left unmatched. The CDR3 DNA is TGTGCCAGCAGAATGTTAACTAGCGTGCAGTTCTTC. Its translation is CASRMLTSVQFF.

The chain carries TRBV19 and TRBJ1-4, with D possibly TRBD1 on 6 matching bases. V lost 4 bases to trimming and J lost 7 bases, with 13 bases between them. This CDR3 is 14 amino acids long. The V gene's germline CDR1 is LNHDA and CDR2 SQIVND (reference sequence). CDR3 loop: CASSTDRRSEKLFF. The CDR3 coding sequence is TGTGCCAGTAGTACGGACAGACGGAGTGAAAAACTGTTTTTT.

The chain carries TRBV7-9 and TRBJ2-1; 12 bases fit TRBD2. The CDR3 consists of 16 residues. CDR1 SEHNR and CDR2 FQNEAQ come from the germline V gene (reference sequence). Germline trimming cut 6 bases from V and 6 bases from J; bases unmatched to any gene: 9. The CDR3 DNA is TGTGCCAGCAGTCCGGGACTAGCGGGTTACTCCAATGAGCAGTTCTTC. It encodes CASSPGLAGYSNEQFF.

This clone was recorded once. V usage is TRBV5-8 and J usage is TRBJ1-1; D remains ambiguous. V was shortened by 0 bases and J by 2 bases, with 11 bases between the two germline ends. Per germline, CDR1 SGHTS and CDR2 YDEGEE. CDR3 length: 15 amino acids. The CDR3 loop is CASSLAVAGNTEAFF. CDR3 DNA sequence: TGTGCCAGCAGCTTGGCCGTGGCGGGAAACACTGAAGCTTTCTTT.

V usage is TRBV19 and J usage is TRBJ2-3; 8 bases line up with TRBD1. CDR1 is LNHDA, CDR2 SQIVND, per germline (reference sequence). The ends lost 5 bases at V and 2 bases at J; junction bases unmatched: 6. This CDR3 contains 15 residues. DNA of the CDR3: TGTGCCAGTAGTTCCATGGGACAGGTCACAGATACGCAGTATTTT. Its protein product is CASSSMGQVTDTQYF.

V is TRBV7-3 and J is TRBJ2-1; TRBD2 matches 7 bases. The CDR3 covers 15 residues. Germline V CDR1 and CDR2: SGHTA, FQGTGA. Germline trimming cut 0 bases from V and 5 bases from J; bases unmatched to any gene: 4. DNA for the CDR3: TGTGCCAGCAGCTTAACGGGAGGGACCCACAATGAGCAGTTCTTC. Translation: CASSLTGGTHNEQFF.

The chain joins TRBV2 to TRBJ1-1; D is uncertain. Germline CDR1 reads SNHLY; CDR2 reads FYNNEI. The V end lost 0 bases, the J end lost 9 bases, and 11 bases lay between the germline ends. The CDR3 extends over 13 amino acids. The CDR3 DNA reads as TGTGCCAGCAGTGAAGCGACTCTCCCACAAGCTTTCTTT. Its translation: CASSEATLPQAFF.

This chain uses TRBV6-1 with TRBJ1-4; D is unclear. V was shortened by 2 bases and J by 0 bases, with 7 bases between the two germline ends. Germline V CDR1 and CDR2: MNHNS, SASEGT. The CDR3 sequence is 15 residues long. The CDR3 region has the DNA TGTGCCAGCAGTGAAATAGCTTCAACTAATGAAAAACTGTTTTTT. The encoded protein is CASSEIASTNEKLFF.

The table lists this clone with a count of one. The rearrangement links TRBV4-1 to TRBJ2-5; 7 bases agree with TRBD2. Per the germline V gene, CDR1 is MGHRA and CDR2 is YSYEKL. CDR3 length: 16 residues. The V segment lost 0 bases and the J segment 4 bases; nucleotides outside the gene matches: 8. This CDR3 is CASSQDHAGVRETQYF. The DNA for the CDR3 is TGCGCCAGCAGCCAAGATCACGCGGGGGTCCGAGAGACCCAGTACTTC.

V and J are TRBV24-1 and TRBJ2-2; 8 nucleotides line up with TRBD2. The trim removed 3 bases at V and 4 bases at J, leaving 3 bases unmatched. The CDR3 spans 15 residues. The germline gives CDR1 KGHDR, CDR2 SFDVKD. The CDR3 region is CATSDPGGTTGELFF. CDR3 bases: TGTGCCACCAGTGATCCGGGAGGGACCACCGGGGAGCTGTTTTTT.

V gene TRBV18 combines with J gene TRBJ1-5; no firm D call. Looked up from germline, CDR1 is KGHSH and CDR2 is LQKENI. The CDR3 consists of 16 residues. Trimming took 3 bases from V and 6 from J, leaving 18 bases between them. CDR3: CASSPSIGVRGQPQHF. In DNA form, the CDR3 reads TGTGCCAGCTCACCCTCGATCGGGGTCCGAGGTCAGCCCCAGCATTTT.

The rearrangement links TRBV21-1 to TRBJ1-2; TRBD1 was called by the table and not checked on the DNA. TRBV21-1 is reported as a pseudogene. There are 19 residues in the CDR3. In DNA, the CDR3 is TGTGCCAGCAGCAAAGCGCTGGGACAGGGGGCCCTCGTTCCCTATGGCTACACCTTC. Translation gives CASSKALGQGALVPYGYTF.

V is TRBV7-9 and J is TRBJ1-4; a possible D gene is TRBD1 (5 bases). V was shortened by 4 bases and J by 4 bases, with 16 bases between the two germline ends. This CDR3 region has 16 residues. Germline lookup yields CDR1 SEHNR and CDR2 FQNEAQ (reference sequence). The chain's CDR3 is CASSSNIGGINEKLFF. The CDR3 DNA follows: TGTGCCAGCAGCTCCAATATCGGGGGGATTAATGAAAAACTGTTTTTT.

V gene TRBV27 combines with J gene TRBJ2-3; the match to TRBD2 covers 10 bases. Germline V gene lookup returns CDR1 MNHEY and CDR2 SMNVEV (reference sequence). CDR3 length: 17 residues. Trimming took 4 bases from V and 2 from J; bases not matched to a gene: 9. In DNA form, the CDR3 reads TGTGCCAGCAGTTCCCTCTCACTAGCGGGACTCACAGATACGCAGTATTTT. Translating it yields CASSSLSLAGLTDTQYF.

The rearrangement links TRBV29-1 to TRBJ2-3; 7 bases are a match to TRBD1. J gave up 6 bases and V 6 bases, and 9 bases lay outside the gene matches. The CDR3 extends over 13 amino acids. CDR1 is SQVTM, CDR2 ANQGSEA, per germline. CDR3 loop: CSVDRVTGDTQYF. CDR3 sequence (DNA): TGCAGCGTCGACAGGGTCACGGGGGATACGCAGTATTTT.

A word on this clone: One junction end disagrees with the germline gene, perhaps due to a read error. The rearrangement joins TRBV4-2 to TRBJ2-3; TRBD1 is a possible D gene (6 bases). The CDR3 sequence is 14 residues long. Looked up from germline, CDR1 is LGHNA and CDR2 is YNFKEQ. The CDR3 DNA sequence: TGTGCCAGCAGTCAAGTCAGGGGTGCAGATACGCAGTATTTT. This codes for CASSQVRGADTQYF.

The J gene is TRBJ2-7, the V gene TRBV5-4; TRBD2 agrees at 7 bases. There are 13 residues in the CDR3. Per germline, CDR1 SGHNT and CDR2 YYREEE (reference sequence). V lost 3 bases to trimming and J lost 6 bases; unmatched junction nucleotides: 6. CDR3 DNA sequence: TGTGCCAGCAGCTCGCCGACTAGCCTCGAGCAGTACTTC. Protein sequence: CASSSPTSLEQYF.

V is TRBV7-2 and J is TRBJ1-1; maybe TRBD1 (5 bases). The V end lost 4 bases, the J end lost 0 bases, and 12 bases lay between the germline ends. This CDR3 comprises 15 residues. In germline, CDR1 is SGHTA, CDR2 FQGNSA. In nucleotides, the CDR3 is TGTGCCAGCAGCTCCCAGGGTGTGGTGAACACTGAAGCTTTCTTT. Protein product: CASSSQGVVNTEAFF.

Written as DNA, the CDR3 is TGTGCCAGCAGTGGGTTGACAGGGTCCCATGAGCAGTTCTTC. Translating gives CASSGLTGSHEQFF. The V and J genes are TRBV2 and TRBJ2-1, with 7 bases identical to TRBD1. CDR1 and CDR2 from the germline V gene are SNHLY and FYNNEI. V shed 4 bases and J 8 bases; nucleotides not matched to a gene: 8. CDR3 length: 14 residues. Full variable domain (missing parts from reference TRBV2 and TRBJ2-1): EPEVTQTPSHQVTQMGQEVILRCVPISNHLYFYWYRQILGQKVEFLVSFYNNEISEKSEIFDDQFSVERPDGSNFTLKIRSTKLEDSAMYFCASSGLTGSHEQFFGPGTRLTVL.